Shown below are 8 T cell receptor beta chains from a single sample sequenced in a study of T cell responses to AZD1222 COVID-19 vaccine. Assay used: immunoSEQ multiplex PCR; TCRdb lists only in-frame clones, some missing. Of tens of thousands of clones in the sample, under 95% were seen once. The specimen comprised peripheral blood, sampled on day 0 of MenACWY control vaccination. These receptor sequences come from an adult in good health.

The chain is built from TRBV2 and TRBJ2-1; no firm D call. This CDR3 has 11 amino acids. The V gene's germline CDR1 is SNHLY and CDR2 FYNNEI. The V gene lost 6 bases and the J gene lost 8 bases, with 8 bases spanning the gap. CDR3 protein: CASSLLDEQFF. CDR3 nucleotide sequence: TGTGCCAGCAGCCTTCTCGATGAGCAGTTCTTC.

The chain uses TRBV18 and TRBJ1-6, with D perhaps TRBD1 (5 bases). CDR1 KGHSH and CDR2 LQKENI come from the germline V gene. With 3 bases removed from V and 4 bases from J, the gap between germline ends came to 10 bases. This CDR3 spans 15 amino acids. In DNA form, the CDR3 reads TGTGCCAGCTCACCTTTGGGGGTTTATAATTCACCCCTCCACTTT. Translated: CASSPLGVYNSPLHF.

The rearrangement joins TRBV11-2 to TRBJ2-5; D call uncertain. The germline CDR1 and CDR2 sequences are SGHAT and FQNNGV. V shed 8 bases and J shed 0 bases, with 7 bases lying between them. CDR3 length: 12 amino acids. CDR3 protein: CASALYQETQYF. Written as DNA, the CDR3 is TGTGCCAGCGCCCTGTACCAAGAGACCCAGTACTTC.

The genes are TRBV7-8 and TRBJ2-2; 11 nucleotides line up with TRBD1. V lost 3 bases and J lost 6; bases outside the gene matches: 3. The CDR3 extends over 15 amino acids. Germline V lookup: CDR1 SGHVS, CDR2 FQNEAQ. CDR3 bases: TGTGCCAGCAGCTTTCGGACAGGGGGCGCCGGGGAGCTGTTTTTT. Its translation: CASSFRTGGAGELFF.

The CDR3, as DNA: TGTGCCAGCAGCTTAGCCCAGGGAATTAACTATGGCTACACCTTC. As protein: CASSLAQGINYGYTF. The chain joins TRBV7-9 to TRBJ1-2, with D possibly being TRBD1 (5 bases). Germline-derived CDR1 and CDR2 are SEHNR and FQNEAQ (reference sequence). The CDR3 totals 15 residues. The V and J ends lost 0 bases and 1 base respectively, with 9 bases between them.

This clone was counted between two and nine times. V usage is TRBV3-1 (or the pseudogene TRBV3-2) and J usage is TRBJ2-7; no definite D call. In germline, CDR1 is LGHDT, CDR2 YNNKEL (reference sequence). V shed 0 bases and J shed 5 bases, with 8 bases lying between them. There are 13 residues in the CDR3. The CDR3 nucleotides are TGTGCCAGCAGCCAAGATGGAAGGCACGAGCAGTACTTC. It encodes CASSQDGRHEQYF.

The gene calls are TRBV4-2 and TRBJ1-2; D unresolved. The CDR3 consists of 15 residues. CDR1 and CDR2 (germline): LGHNA, YNFKEQ. The V gene lost 1 base and the J gene lost 3 bases, with 12 bases spanning the gap. This CDR3 reads CASSQGQAVDYGYTF. The CDR3 nucleotides are TGTGCCAGCAGCCAAGGCCAGGCAGTCGACTATGGCTACACCTTC.

The CDR3 spells CASRDRGVNTEAFF. CDR3 bases: TGTGCCAGTAGGGACAGGGGAGTGAACACTGAAGCTTTCTTT. The chain is built from TRBV19 and TRBJ1-1; TRBD1 aligns across 9 bases. Germline V lookup: CDR1 LNHDA, CDR2 SQIVND (reference sequence). The trim removed 6 bases at V and 0 bases at J, leaving 2 bases unmatched. This CDR3 comprises 14 residues.